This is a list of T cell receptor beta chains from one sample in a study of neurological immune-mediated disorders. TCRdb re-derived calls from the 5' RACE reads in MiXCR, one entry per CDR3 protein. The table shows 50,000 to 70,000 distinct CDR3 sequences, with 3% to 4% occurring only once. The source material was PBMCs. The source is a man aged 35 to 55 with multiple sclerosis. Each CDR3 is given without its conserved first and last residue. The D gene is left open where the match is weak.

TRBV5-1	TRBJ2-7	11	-	ASSLASGWEQY
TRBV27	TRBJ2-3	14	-	ASSLIGGRGPDTQY
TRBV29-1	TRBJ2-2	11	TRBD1	SVDRGGTGELF
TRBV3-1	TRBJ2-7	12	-	ASSTMGTAYEQY
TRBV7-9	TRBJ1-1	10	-	ASSLGVAEAF
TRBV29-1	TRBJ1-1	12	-	SVLPNRVNTEAF
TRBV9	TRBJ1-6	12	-	ASRGGDGRGPLH
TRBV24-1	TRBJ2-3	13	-	ATSDSPGRGDTQY
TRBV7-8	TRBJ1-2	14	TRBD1	ASSLGTVRTNYGYT
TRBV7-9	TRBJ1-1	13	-	ASSLVYREWTEAF
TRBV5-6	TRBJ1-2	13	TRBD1	ASSPPGQQNYGYT
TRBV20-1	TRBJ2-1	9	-	SALARIRQF
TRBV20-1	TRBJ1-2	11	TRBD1	SAIDRVGKGYT